This T cell receptor (beta chain) emerged from a study of blood T cell repertoires in COVID-19 (dated by TCRdb to 2018 to 2021). Study-wide context: Samples from collaborators originated in the United States, Italy and Spain and spanned both the acute and convalescent phases of COVID-19. Where available, HLA class I and class II types were obtained from metadata supplied by the sample provider rather than from assay-based typing. The material from the prospective study consisted of cDNA or gDNA derived from T cells, B-cell-depleted T cells, or PBMCs. The samples were drawn from the first 160 participants of the ongoing ImmuneRACE study and from some 1,300 subjects provided by 6 global collaborators. A de-identified subject ID, COVID-19 status, age in years and sex were almost always included in the sample metadata. The repertoires were released in a freely available public database intended as a resource for research on the immune response to SARS-CoV-2. Subjects who had been exposed to COVID-19, were actively infected with it, or had recovered from it provided the deeply sampled blood TCRbeta repertoires that made up the dataset. Broader findings and caveats from the paper: The amount of clinical and demographic metadata varied by source and participant and was provided uncurated.

Details on this clone: Its antigen is still unknown. The record has no base qualities; no much larger clone is one base away.

The collaborating institutions used their own protocols to collect whole blood in K2EDTA tubes. Collaborator samples were shipped for TCRbeta analysis as frozen whole blood, isolated PBMCs, or DNA extracted from either sample type. TCRbeta CDR3 regions were amplified from genomic DNA by means of the immunoSEQ Assay, a bias-controlled multiplex PCR. On the authors' methods: The number of nucleated cells in each sample was estimated from the amplification of reference gene primers within the assay. Sequence reads were collapsed and filtered to measure the absolute abundance of every unique TCRbeta CDR3 rearrangement. Productive Simpson clonality was computed per sample as the square root of Simpson's diversity index over productive rearrangements. TCRdb limited this immuneACCESS table to in-frame rearrangements with V and J called. A share of clones is missing; checked studies link under half to unresolved V genes, and the rest is unexplained. V and J calls and clone size are those listed in that table; D and trimming were worked out from the DNA. The sample table contains about 53,000 clones; only one count was recorded for approximately 80% of them. The top ten clones comprise about 14% of the sample.

The origin of this receptor is a human donor in a cohort sampled during active COVID-19. The sample taken for sequencing was peripheral blood.

The CDR3: CASSLALATDTQYF. In nucleotides, the sequence is TGTGCCAGCAGCTTAGCGTTGGCCACAGATACGCAGTATTTT. This chain joins TRBV7-8 to TRBJ2-3; the D gene identity is not certain. CDR1 and CDR2 were assigned from the germline V gene as SGHVS and FQNEAQ. There are 14 amino acids in the CDR3, from cysteine to phenylalanine inclusive. Of the read, only the CDR3 DNA is kept; its 42 bases are in frame from base 1. V is clipped by 0 bases and J by 2 bases, and the sequence between their germline boundaries is 6 bases long.